The 15 T cell receptor beta chains below were found in one sample sequenced in a study of blood T cells in healthy people across ages. For the second PCR, which ran for roughly 6 to 12 cycles, a sample-barcoded 5' primer and a J-beta primer mix were used. From the 5' RACE reads, TCRdb called clonotypes with MiXCR, one entry per CDR3 protein. This sample has around 1,000,000 distinct CDR3 sequences, with around 27% found just once. The sample was also reused in another study, on T cells of mothers and their children.

Input material: blood. These receptors came from a girl aged 2-15 years in good health.

This clonotype was counted at least ten times. J is TRBJ2-7 and V is TRBV5-1; D is unresolved. V lost 4 bases to trimming and J lost 4 bases, with 12 bases between them. Germline V CDR1 and CDR2: SGHRS, YFSETQ. The CDR3 runs 13 residues. CDR3 bases: TGCGCCAGCAGCGATGGAATGGGATACGAGCAGTACTTC. Its translation is CASSDGMGYEQYF.

This clonotype showed up just a few times. V usage is TRBV7-2 and J usage is TRBJ2-3; maybe TRBD2 (6 bases). There are 12 residues in the CDR3. CDR1 and CDR2 from the germline V gene are SGHTA and FQGNSA. Trimming stripped 4 bases from V and 6 bases from J, with 8 bases between. CDR3 protein: CASSWGEDTQYF. In DNA, the CDR3 is TGTGCCAGCAGCTGGGGGGAGGATACGCAGTATTTT.

The CDR3 bases are TGCAGCGTTGAAGATCTAGGTATCGCAGGAAGGGGCTATGGCTACACCTTC. This translates into CSVEDLGIAGRGYGYTF. The chain combines TRBV29-1 with TRBJ1-2; D is perhaps TRBD1 (5 bases). The V gene's germline CDR1 is SQVTM and CDR2 ANQGSEA. Deletions cut 0 bases from V and 4 bases from J, with 21 bases between. CDR3 size: 17 residues.

Many counts were recorded for this clonotype. The V and J genes are TRBV7-2 and TRBJ2-3; 10 nucleotides align to TRBD2. Germline values: CDR1 SGHTA, CDR2 FQGNSA. The CDR3 sequence is 15 residues long. Trimming took 2 bases from V and 2 from J; bases not matched to a gene: 1. CDR3 in DNA: TGTGCCAGCAGCTTAACTAGCGGGATCACAGATACGCAGTATTTT. It encodes CASSLTSGITDTQYF.

This clonotype was counted only a few times. The CDR3 spells CASSSDRVQTGNTIYF. Written as DNA, the CDR3 is TGTGCCAGCAGCTCGGACAGGGTTCAAACTGGAAACACCATATATTTT. This rearrangement joins TRBV11-2 to TRBJ1-3, with 8 bases lining up with TRBD1. The CDR3 has 16 residues. V shed 4 bases, J shed 2 bases, and the junction held 7 bases outside the gene matches. Per germline, CDR1 SGHAT and CDR2 FQNNGV.

The rearrangement uses TRBV11-1 and TRBJ1-2; D gene ambiguous. Per germline, CDR1 SGHAT and CDR2 FQDESV (reference sequence). This CDR3 is 13 amino acids long. V was clipped by 5 bases and J by 2 bases, with 9 bases between them. The CDR3 reads CASSDEYNYGYTF. The CDR3 DNA sequence: TGTGCCAGCAGCGACGAATACAACTATGGCTACACCTTC. Drawing the rest from reference TRBV11-1 and TRBJ1-2, the complete variable domain is EAEVAQSPRYKITEKSQAVAFWCDPISGHATLYWYRQILGQGPELLVQFQDESVVDDSQLPKDRFSAERLKGVDSTLKIQPAELGDSAMYLCASSDEYNYGYTFGSGTRLTVV.

Only a few counts were recorded for this clonotype. This chain connects TRBV9 to TRBJ2-1; D may be TRBD2 (5 bases). The CDR3 extends over 15 amino acids. V was trimmed by 3 bases and J by 2 bases, leaving 12 bases between them. Germline V gene lookup returns CDR1 SGDLS and CDR2 YYNGEE. CDR3 DNA: TGTGCCAGCAGCGCCCATGAGAGGGCCTACAATGAGCAGTTCTTC. Its protein is CASSAHERAYNEQFF.

CDR3 bases: TGTGCCAGCAGCGCATCGAAACTAGCGGGAATAACAGATACGCAGTATTTT. Translation: CASSASKLAGITDTQYF. V and J are TRBV7-2 and TRBJ2-3; 10 bases are a match to TRBD2. Germline V gene sequence: CDR1 SGHTA, CDR2 FQGNSA. V lost 5 bases and J lost 3; bases outside the gene matches: 11. The CDR3 has 17 residues.

This clonotype has a handful of counts. The CDR3 DNA reads as TGTGCCAGCTCTGGAGGGGCTCGGGACAATCAGCCCCAGCATTTT. This sequence encodes CASSGGARDNQPQHF. This chain uses TRBV7-9 with TRBJ1-5; a possible D gene is TRBD1 (5 bases). This CDR3 spans 15 amino acids. The germline V and J ends were trimmed by 8 bases and 3 bases, with 17 bases remaining between them. Germline V gene data show CDR1 as SEHNR and CDR2 as FQNEAQ (reference sequence).

This clonotype was observed a handful of times. The junction differs from germline at one of its ends, possibly a read error. J is TRBJ1-6 and V is TRBV6-6, with 8 bases lining up with TRBD1. Germline V gives CDR1 MNHNY, CDR2 SVGAGI (reference sequence). This CDR3 contains 15 residues. The CDR3: CASSSTGELGSALHF. CDR3 nucleotide sequence: TGTGCCAGCAGTTCGACAGGGGAACTGGGTTCAGCCCTCCACTTT.

The rearrangement links TRBV4-3 to TRBJ2-1; 11 nucleotides agree with TRBD2. The better agreement between TRBJ2-7 and the DNA end casts doubt on the J call. This CDR3 comprises 16 residues. The germline V gene has CDR1 LGHNA and CDR2 YSLEER. DNA of the CDR3: TGCGCCAGCAGCCAAGATAGACTAGCGGGGACGTACGAGCAGTACTTC. It codes for CASSQDRLAGTYEQYF.

This clonotype has a handful of counts. The V gene is TRBV20-1, the J gene TRBJ1-1, with no clear D. The CDR3 length is 15 residues. The V end was cut by 3 bases, the J end by 1 base, with 15 bases between. CDR1 is DFQATT and CDR2 is SNEGSKA in the germline V gene (reference sequence). The CDR3 sequence: CSASPRVLPNTEAFF. CDR3 DNA: TGCAGTGCTAGCCCTCGAGTACTCCCGAACACTGAAGCTTTCTTT.

The chain recombines TRBV24-1 with TRBJ2-5, with D perhaps assigned TRBD1 or TRBD2 (5 bases each). In germline, CDR1 is KGHDR, CDR2 SFDVKD. This CDR3 is built from 11 residues. CDR3 nucleotides: TGTGCGCGAGGGGATCAAGAGACCCAGTACTTC. Protein sequence: CARGDQETQYF.

The rearrangement links TRBV7-9 to TRBJ2-5, with D hard to call. CDR1 and CDR2 from the germline V gene are SEHNR and FQNEAQ (reference sequence). The CDR3 totals 13 residues. Trimming took off 5 bases at V and 0 bases at J, with 7 bases between the two ends. The CDR3 sequence: CASSPRHQETQYF. The CDR3, as DNA: TGTGCCAGCAGCCCTAGACACCAAGAGACCCAGTACTTC.

This rearrangement joins TRBV6-5 to TRBJ1-6; TRBD1 might be the D (6 bases). This CDR3 has 14 residues. CDR1 and CDR2 (germline): MNHEY, SVGAGI. The V end was cut by 6 bases, the J end by 7 bases, with 13 bases between. The CDR3 region is CASSPYGTNSPLHF. The CDR3 DNA sequence: TGTGCCAGCAGCCCCTACGGGACAAATTCACCCCTCCACTTT.